Listed below are T cell receptor beta chains from one sample, sequenced in a study of T cell changes during pregnancy in multiple sclerosis. Assay: immunoSEQ multiplex PCR; the TCRdb copy retains only in-frame clones and omits some. The table shows approximately 70,000 clones, with just over 90% occurring only once. Material: peripheral blood, obtained after pregnancy. These receptor sequences come from a female donor with multiple sclerosis, enrolled in a pregnancy study. The CDR3 runs from the conserved cysteine through the conserved F or W. D genes are given only for firm matches. Part of the rows lack a size; the others show once, few, many or a class for expanded clones.

>TRBJ1-2|14|-|TRBV7-9|TRBD1
CASSPTGGSYGYTF
>TRBJ2-3|12|-|TRBV29-1|-
CSGGQTSDTQYF
>TRBJ1-1|14|-|TRBV5-4|-
CASSSGGGRTEAFF
>TRBJ2-2|15|-|TRBV11-2|-
CASSLGAANTGELFF
>TRBJ1-2|16|-|TRBV7-8|-
CASSPNAGTTNYGYTF
>TRBJ2-1|16|-|TRBV5-5|TRBD2
CASSFISSGRVNEQFF
>TRBJ1-1|14|-|TRBV7-9|-
CASSQPGGRTEAFF
>TRBJ1-5|15|-|TRBV5-1|TRBD1
CASSGGQGSNQPQHF
>TRBJ2-3|15|-|TRBV5-6|TRBD2
CASSQGLAATDTQYF
>TRBJ2-3|13|once|TRBV7-8|-
CASSSEGRDTQYF
>TRBJ2-3|16|-|TRBV4-1|TRBD2
CASRPLAGKDTDTQYF
>TRBJ2-4|15|-|TRBV5-1|-
CASSLNTGRQNIQYF
>TRBJ1-2|15|-|TRBV4-1|TRBD1
CASSQGGTGLGGYTF
>TRBJ2-1|16|-|TRBV7-9|TRBD2
CASSLAKREDYNEQFF
>TRBJ2-1|12|-|TRBV6-5|TRBD2
CASSLAGGLQFF
>TRBJ2-7|14|-|TRBV11-2|TRBD2
CASSLDRGSYEQYF
>TRBJ2-5|16|-|TRBV11-2|-
CASSLVPDTLGETQYF
>TRBJ2-3|18|-|TRBV10-3|TRBD1
CAISESWTGHDITDTQYF
>TRBJ2-7|15|-|TRBV7-9|TRBD1
CASSLGQGALYEQYF
>TRBJ2-1|17|once|TRBV2|-
CASSPWGLKGSYNEQFF
>TRBJ2-3|14|-|TRBV5-1|-
CASSLERATDTQYF
>TRBJ2-1|18|-|TRBV4-1|-
CASSQRGASLGSYNEQFF
>TRBJ1-3|14|-|TRBV2|TRBD1
CASIDRASGNTIYF
>TRBJ1-5|16|-|TRBV28|TRBD1
CASSQRTGVNNQPQHF
>TRBJ2-7|12|-|TRBV30|-
CAWSLSVYEQYF
>TRBJ1-2|14|-|TRBV12-5|-
CASGQGNTNYGYTF
>TRBJ2-3|15|-|TRBV9|TRBD2
CASSASLRGVDTQYF
>TRBJ1-4|14|-|TRBV27|-
CASSPTEYNEKLFF
>TRBJ1-1|14|-|TRBV9|-
CASSVARGDTEAFF
>TRBJ2-5|15|-|TRBV6-1|-
CASRANPGDQETQYF
>TRBJ1-5|16|once|TRBV28|TRBD1
CASSLSEGQGVTPQHF
>TRBJ1-1|13|once|TRBV28|-
CASRGTGFTEAFF
>TRBJ2-2|16|-|TRBV6-1|TRBD2
CASRELAGVGPGELFF
>TRBJ2-2|14|-|TRBV5-8|-
CASLKAGDTGELFF
>TRBJ2-3|15|-|TRBV5-4|TRBD2
CASSRSGRGPDTQYF